The present entry profiles one T cell receptor beta chain with its context. Its target is unknown. Primers: 60 Vbeta forward and 13 Jbeta reverse. This table comes from immunoSEQ multiplex PCR, and its TCRdb copy is limited to in-frame clones, with some not included. The table includes roughly 140,000 clones, 60% to 85% detected once. This sample is drawn from a study of cytomegalovirus exposure and HLA in healthy donors. General study findings and limits: In a later analysis, CMV-associated beta chains were mostly HLA-associated, it appeared. It was shown in a later analysis that HLA-associated TCR beta chains were more clonally expanded than other, equally common chains. An analysis done earlier found most TCR beta V segments productive about 87% or about 30% of the time.

This CDR3 has 14 amino acids. The V and J ends lost 3 bases and 4 bases respectively, with 12 bases between them. Germline V gene lookup returns CDR1 MNHEY and CDR2 SMNVEV (reference sequence). The sequence was obtained from a woman aged 40 to 55 in good health and CMV-seropositive. The chain employs TRBV27 and TRBJ1-1; maybe TRBD1 (5 bases). The sequenced sample consisted of PBMCs. CDR3 DNA sequence: TGTGCCAGCAGTTTTTCTTCTACAGGCACTGAAGCTTTCTTT. As protein: CASSFSSTGTEAFF.